The clone carrying this TCR beta chain is a singleton in its sample. Its matching antigen is unknown. Looked up from germline, CDR1 is LGHNA and CDR2 is YSLEER. V lost 0 bases to trimming and J lost 0 bases, with 5 bases between them. The CDR3 loop spans 15 amino acids. TCRdb re-analysed the reads in MiXCR, keeping a single row per CDR3 protein. The data show 700,000 to 850,000 distinct CDR3 sequences, 32% seen once. The data were taken from a study of T cell repertoires in cytomegalovirus infection. Study outcomes and limitations: The ex vivo response was dominated by HLA-C-restricted CMV-specific TCR beta clonotypes. Cumulative frequency (of public TCR beta family members) identified carriers of CMV plus the relevant HLA.

Sequencing used cultured CD8+ T cells from PBMCs, obtained from culture after CMV antigen stimulation. V and J are TRBV4-3 and TRBJ1-4; no clear D gene. The sequence was collected from a human donor in good health (CMV status not recorded). Some clones in this sample may be carry-over from other donors' samples. The CDR3 loop reads CASSQDLSTNEKLFF. CDR3 in DNA: TGCGCCAGCAGCCAAGATCTATCAACTAATGAAAAACTGTTTTTT.